This T cell receptor (beta chain) was recovered during a study of T cells in Graves' hyperthyroidism and ophthalmopathy. Notes on the study in general: Appearing also in blood were most of the thyroid clonotypes expanded above 0.001.

TCR beta CDR3 regions were amplified from RNA. Using the HTBI primer set, a first-round RT-PCR was run on the TCR CDR3. From the multiplex PCR reads, TCRdb called clonotypes with MiXCR, one entry per CDR3 protein. The table records around 700,000 distinct CDR3 sequences, 18% of them present only once. This clonotype has just a few counts. The antigen is not known. Researchers barred patients who had uncontrolled infection, other autoimmune disease, pregnancy or lactation. Each diagnosis drew on symptoms, thyroxine, TRAb, thyroid ultrasound and orbital computed tomography findings. This CDR3 comprises 14 residues. CDR1 SGHRS and CDR2 YFSETQ come from the germline V gene. Trimming at V came to 0 bases and at J to 6 bases, leaving 3 bases not matched to a gene.

The sequence was obtained from a woman aged 45-59 years with Graves' hyperthyroidism that later progressed to Graves' ophthalmopathy. The source material was blood. The V and J genes are TRBV5-1 and TRBJ1-2; 9 bases map to TRBD1. For the CDR3, the DNA is TGCGCCAGCAGCTTGGGACAGGGGGTCCATGGCTACACCTTC. This codes for CASSLGQGVHGYTF.